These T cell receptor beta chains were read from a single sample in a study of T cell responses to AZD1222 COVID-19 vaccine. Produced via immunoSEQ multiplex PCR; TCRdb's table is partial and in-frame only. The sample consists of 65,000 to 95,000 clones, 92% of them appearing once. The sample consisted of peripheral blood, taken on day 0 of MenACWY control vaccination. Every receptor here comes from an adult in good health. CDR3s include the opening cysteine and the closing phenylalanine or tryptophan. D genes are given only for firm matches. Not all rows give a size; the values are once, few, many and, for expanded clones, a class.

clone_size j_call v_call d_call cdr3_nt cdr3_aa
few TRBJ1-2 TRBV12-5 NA TGTGCTAGTGGTTTTTTTGAGGGCCGGGGGGTAGACTATGGCTACACCTTC CASGFFEGRGVDYGYTF
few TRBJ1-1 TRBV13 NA TGTGCCAGCAGCTTACGGGACGAGAAGCCTGAAGCTTTCTTT CASSLRDEKPEAFF
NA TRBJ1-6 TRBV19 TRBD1 TGTGCCAGTAGTCCGCCCCCGGGGACAGGCCATAATTCACCCCTCCACTTT CASSPPPGTGHNSPLHF
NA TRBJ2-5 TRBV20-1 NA TGCAGTGCTAGCCCTGCAGAGACCCAGTACTTC CSASPAETQYF
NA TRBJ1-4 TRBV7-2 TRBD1 TGTGCCAGCAGCTTAGTAACAACAGGGGGGAAACTGTTTTTT CASSLVTTGGKLFF
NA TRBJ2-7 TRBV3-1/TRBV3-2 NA TGTGCCAGCAGCCAAGAAATCGAGCAGTACTTC CASSQEIEQYF
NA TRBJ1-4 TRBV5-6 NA TGTGCCAGCAGCGGCCAGACCAGGGGTGGTGAAAAACTGTTTTTT CASSGQTRGGEKLFF
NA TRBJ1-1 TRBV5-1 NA TGCGCCAGCTCCGGGACGGAGAACACTGAAGCTTTCTTT CASSGTENTEAFF
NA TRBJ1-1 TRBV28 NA TGTGCCAGCAGTTTGGGGACATATGAAGCTTTCTTT CASSLGTYEAFF
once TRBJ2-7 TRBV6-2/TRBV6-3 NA TGTGCCAGCAGTCTCGGTGGAGGGTGGACCTACGAGCAGTACTTC CASSLGGGWTYEQYF
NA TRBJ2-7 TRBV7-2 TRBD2 TGTGCCAGCAGCTCCGAGCCGGGACTAGCGGGGGGGCCCTCCTACGAGCAGTACTTC CASSSEPGLAGGPSYEQYF
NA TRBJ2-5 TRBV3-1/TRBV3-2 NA TGTGCCAGCAGCCCCCCGGACAGCCTGGGGGAGACCCAGTACTTC CASSPPDSLGETQYF
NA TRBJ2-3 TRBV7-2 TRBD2 TGTGCCGCCCGAGGCGGGCTAGCGGGAGGCACATTGAGCACAGATACGCAGTATTTT CAARGGLAGGTLSTDTQYF
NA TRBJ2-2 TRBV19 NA TGTGCCAGTAGTGGACGGGGAGGCGGGGAGCTGTTTTTT CASSGRGGGELFF
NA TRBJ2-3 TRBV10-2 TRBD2 TGCGCCAGCAACCTAGCGGGGGAAGATACGCAGTATTTT CASNLAGEDTQYF
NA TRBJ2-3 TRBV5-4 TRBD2 TGTGCCAGCAGCCAGACTAGCGGGGGGGCCAATACGCAGTATTTT CASSQTSGGANTQYF
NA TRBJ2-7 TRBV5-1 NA TGCGCCAGCAGCTTGGGTTCTAGCGTAGACGAGCAGTACTTC CASSLGSSVDEQYF
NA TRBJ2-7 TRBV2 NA TGTGCCAGCAGTGAGCCAGTGGCCTACGAGCAGTACTTC CASSEPVAYEQYF